This T cell receptor beta chain is drawn from a study of OX40 agonist ivuxolimab in advanced cancers. Study at large: Ivuxolimab, an agonist antibody against OX40 (CD134), was given to patients.

The CDR3 loop spans 13 amino acids. V was shortened by 1 base and J by 5 bases, with 11 bases between the two germline ends. Germline loops: CDR1 GTSNPN, CDR2 SVGIG (reference sequence). On this clone itself: The antigen remains unidentified.

Only in-frame clones appear in the TCRdb table, and some are missing; sequencing was by immunoSEQ multiplex PCR. The repertoire has approximately 99,000 clones, roughly 90% of them found once; the top ten carry over 0.6%. General study results and limits: Partly responding patients at 0.1-3.0 mg/kg showed some of the smallest clonal expansion. In the 0.1 to 3.0 mg/kg range, CD4+ and CD8+ blood T cells had expanded clonally by week 6.

The sequence came from an adult with an advanced solid tumor such as melanoma, head and neck, liver or kidney cancer. The chain links TRBV30 to TRBJ2-5; maybe TRBD1 (5 bases). The sample in question was CD4+ or CD8+ T cells sorted from blood, obtained in a trial of the OX40 agonist ivuxolimab. CDR3 nucleotide sequence: TGTGCCTGGAGTGAAGGGGTTTCGGAGACCCAGTACTTC. The encoded protein is CAWSEGVSETQYF.